This TCR beta chain was sequenced for a study of T cells after yellow fever vaccination. Study-level information: Some fractions had low cell numbers, and these were prepared with SMART-Seq v4 Ultra Low Input.

To note about this clonotype: Its cognate antigen is unknown.

5'RACE template switching produced TCR cDNA carrying a universal primer site and UMIs. Each CDR3 protein gets one entry after TCRdb re-called the 5' RACE reads with MiXCR. The table includes under 150,000 distinct CDR3 sequences, 7.7% detected once. This CDR3 is 16 amino acids long. Trimming pared 4 bases from V and 4 bases from J, leaving 16 bases between. Germline V gene sequence: CDR1 SGHTA, CDR2 FQGNSA. Study-level results: Clones from primary vaccination mostly reappeared after the booster (96% CD4, roughly 87% CD8). The CD4 compartment and the CD8 compartment contained a small share of clonotypes in common.

The receptor was derived from a man under 40 who received the YFV17D yellow fever vaccine. This chain connects TRBV7-2 to TRBJ2-2; D is perhaps TRBD1 or TRBD2 (6 bases each). The sequenced sample was CD4+ T cells sorted from PBMCs, obtained 5 days after the yellow fever booster vaccination. CDR3 nucleotide sequence: TGTGCCAGCAGCTCGAATTGGGGGGCGGGCACCGGGGAGCTGTTTTTT. Its protein is CASSSNWGAGTGELFF.